Following are 30 T cell receptor beta chains from one sample sequenced in a study of early T cells in non-severe SARS-CoV-2 infection. TCRdb recomputed calls from the 5' RACE reads with MiXCR, one row per CDR3 protein. The table lists 80,000 or so distinct CDR3 sequences, roughly 12% of them singletons. The starting material was whole blood, obtained at baseline. The receptors derive from an adult who was a healthcare worker with PCR-confirmed SARS-CoV-2 infection or an uninfected control (not recorded which).

This clonotype was detected a few times. J is TRBJ1-5 and V is TRBV3-1; D call uncertain. The CDR3 has 15 residues. The V end was cut by 1 base, the J end by 1 base, with 8 bases between. Germline CDR1 LGHDT, CDR2 YNNKEL (reference sequence). The DNA for the CDR3 is TGTGCCAGCAGCCAAGGAGGGCCCAGCAATCAGCCCCAGCATTTT. It translates to CASSQGGPSNQPQHF.

The sample holds a few counts of this clonotype. The junction departs from the called germline gene at one end, perhaps through a read error. This chain links TRBV7-9 with TRBJ2-5; D is unclear. The CDR3 consists of 13 residues. The V gene's germline CDR1 is SEHNR and CDR2 FQNEAQ (reference sequence). DNA for the CDR3: TGTGCCAGCAGCTCCTTGGACCAAGGGACCCAGTACTTC. As protein: CASSSLDQGTQYF. Drawing the rest from reference TRBV7-9 and TRBJ2-5, the complete variable domain is DTGVSQNPRHKITKRGQNVTFRCDPISEHNRLYWYRQTLGQGPEFLTYFQNEAQLEKSRLLSDRFSAERPKGSFSTLEIQRTEQGDSAMYLCASSSLDQGTQYFGPGTRLLVL.

This clonotype turned up a few times. The genes are TRBV4-3 and TRBJ1-2; possibly TRBD1 for D (5 bases). Germline CDR1 LGHNA, CDR2 YSLEER. Deletions cut 0 bases from V and 6 bases from J, with 14 bases between. The CDR3 runs to 15 residues. CDR3 in amino acids: CASSQEESRDDGYTF. The CDR3 DNA is TGCGCCAGCAGCCAAGAAGAAAGCAGGGATGATGGCTACACCTTC.

V is TRBV10-3 and J is TRBJ2-1; D unclear. V was shortened by 0 bases and J by 5 bases, with 8 bases between the two germline ends. The CDR3 loop spans 14 amino acids. Germline assignment: CDR1 ENHRY and CDR2 SYGVKD. The CDR3 bases are TGTGCCATCAGTGAGTCGGGGTGGAACAATGAGCAGTTCTTC. It yields the protein CAISESGWNNEQFF.

The chain employs TRBV6-6 and TRBJ1-4; D is ambiguous. CDR3 length equals 14 residues. Germline V gives CDR1 MNHNY, CDR2 SVGAGI (reference sequence). V was clipped by 4 bases and J by 5 bases, with 11 bases between them. The CDR3 here is CASSLGRPNEKLFF. In DNA, the CDR3 is TGTGCCAGCAGTTTAGGACGCCCAAATGAAAAACTGTTTTTT.

V usage is TRBV4-2 and J usage is TRBJ1-2; 8 bases map to TRBD1. The V segment lost 4 bases and the J segment 3 bases; nucleotides outside the gene matches: 4. There are 14 residues in the CDR3. Germline V gene lookup returns CDR1 LGHNA and CDR2 YNFKEQ. CDR3 in DNA: TGTGCCAGCAGCCGAGACAGGGGTGACTATGGCTACACCTTC. It encodes CASSRDRGDYGYTF.

The rearrangement links TRBV29-1 to TRBJ2-5; a possible D gene is TRBD2 (6 bases). CDR3 length equals 12 residues. V gave up 7 bases and J gave up 5 bases, with 14 bases separating them. Germline lookup yields CDR1 SQVTM and CDR2 ANQGSEA. CDR3: CSAAREAETQYF. The CDR3 DNA sequence: TGCAGCGCAGCCAGGGAGGCGGAGACCCAGTACTTC.

This clonotype was detected a few times. The chain carries TRBV29-1 and TRBJ2-2, with D possibly TRBD1 on 5 matching bases. The CDR3 spans 14 residues. Between the trimmed V and J ends, which lost 7 bases and 6 bases, there was a span of 18 bases. Per the germline V gene, CDR1 is SQVTM and CDR2 is ANQGSEA. The CDR3 loop is CSANRIQGSGELFF. Here the CDR3 DNA reads TGCAGCGCAAACCGGATTCAGGGATCCGGGGAGCTGTTTTTT.

This clonotype appeared a few times. The chain recombines TRBV9 with TRBJ2-6, with D uncertain. V was cut by 0 bases and J by 2 bases, with 6 bases left in between. CDR3 length: 15 residues. Per germline, CDR1 SGDLS and CDR2 YYNGEE. CDR3 in DNA: TGTGCCAGCAGCGTAGACTCGGCTGGGGCCAACGTCCTGACTTTC. Its protein product is CASSVDSAGANVLTF.

As regards this clonotype: A much larger clone lies a single base off, so this may be a read error. The CDR3 end shows no conserved phenylalanine or tryptophan, and so a read error is likely. This chain uses TRBV5-1 with TRBJ2-7, with D hard to call. CDR3 length: 14 residues. CDR1 SGHRS and CDR2 YFSETQ come from the germline V gene. The V gene lost 2 bases and the J gene lost 0 bases, with 9 bases spanning the gap. The CDR3 protein is CASSFTASSYEQYC. For the CDR3, the DNA is TGCGCCAGCAGCTTTACAGCGAGCTCCTACGAGCAGTACTGC.

This clonotype was seen at least ten times. V and J are TRBV3-1 and TRBJ1-5; tentatively, D is TRBD1 (5 bases). Trimming took 0 bases from V and 7 from J, leaving 7 bases between them. This CDR3 spans 13 amino acids. CDR1 and CDR2 from the germline V gene are LGHDT and YNNKEL (reference sequence). The chain's CDR3 is CASSQERDQPQHF. DNA for the CDR3: TGTGCCAGCAGCCAAGAACGGGACCAGCCCCAGCATTTT.

This chain links TRBV29-1 with TRBJ1-2; 8 bases are shared with TRBD1. V was clipped by 4 bases and J by 8 bases; unmatched bases: 12. This CDR3 is 14 amino acids long. Germline CDR1 and CDR2: SQVTM and ANQGSEA. The chain's CDR3 is CSVVSWTGHRGYTF. CDR3 bases: TGCAGCGTTGTCTCCTGGACAGGGCACAGGGGCTACACCTTC. The full variable domain, completed using reference TRBV29-1 and TRBJ1-2, is SAVISQKPSRDICQRGTSLTIQCQVDSQVTMMFWYRQQPGQSLTLIATANQGSEATYESGFVIDKFPISRPNLTFSTLTVSNMSPEDSSIYLCSVVSWTGHRGYTFGSGTRLTVV.

The CDR3 loop is CASKQGPQETQYF. In DNA form, the CDR3 reads TGTGCCAGCAAGCAGGGGCCGCAAGAGACCCAGTACTTC. The chain recombines TRBV5-4 with TRBJ2-5, with D perhaps TRBD1 (6 bases). Deletions cut 6 bases from V and 2 bases from J, with 11 bases between. The CDR3 consists of 13 residues. The germline gives CDR1 SGHNT, CDR2 YYREEE (reference sequence).

Ten or more counts support this clonotype. The chain links TRBV7-8 to TRBJ1-1; the D gene is possibly TRBD1 (6 bases). Germline lookup yields CDR1 SGHVS and CDR2 FQNEAQ. The CDR3 is made up of 12 amino acids. V lost 9 bases, J lost 2 bases, and 10 bases lay in between. The CDR3 DNA follows: TGTGCCAGTCACAGGGTTAACACTGAAGCTTTCTTT. Encoded protein: CASHRVNTEAFF.

This clonotype came up a few times. The V gene is TRBV12-3 or TRBV12-4, the J gene TRBJ2-7; 10 bases are a match to TRBD1. This CDR3 is built from 14 residues. The V segment lost 5 bases and the J segment 5 bases; nucleotides outside the gene matches: 6. CDR3 sequence reads: CASSPGTGVNEQYF. The DNA for the CDR3 is TGTGCCAGCAGTCCCGGGACAGGGGTCAACGAGCAGTACTTC.

This clonotype has ten or more counts. This chain links TRBV20-1 with TRBJ2-1; possible D gene TRBD2, 5 bases. Germline V gene data show CDR1 as DFQATT and CDR2 as SNEGSKA (reference sequence). Trimming pared 7 bases from V and 0 bases from J, leaving 16 bases between. The CDR3 totals 15 residues. Here the CDR3 reads CSVAQELHSYNEQFF. Here the CDR3 DNA reads TGCAGTGTAGCGCAAGAACTTCACTCCTACAATGAGCAGTTCTTC.

This chain uses TRBV20-1 with TRBJ2-2, with TRBD2 identical over 8 bases. In germline, CDR1 is DFQATT, CDR2 SNEGSKA (reference sequence). This CDR3 is built from 13 residues. The V gene end was trimmed by 6 bases and the J gene end by 9 bases; junction bases not matched to a gene: 9. Here the CDR3 DNA reads TGCAGTGCCGAGGAGCGGGGGACCCGGGAGCTGTTTTTT. Its protein product is CSAEERGTRELFF.

The table lists this clonotype with many counts. This chain connects TRBV7-6 to TRBJ2-3; D unclear. Deletions cut 0 bases from V and 6 bases from J, with 7 bases between. This CDR3 spans 13 amino acids. The germline gives CDR1 SGHVS, CDR2 FNYEAQ. CDR3 sequence (DNA): TGTGCCAGCAGCTTAGCGGGATTGGATACGCAGTATTTT. As protein: CASSLAGLDTQYF.

This clonotype was seen at least ten times. J is TRBJ2-7 and V is TRBV7-9; D tentatively fits TRBD1 or TRBD2 (5 bases each). The V end lost 1 base, the J end lost 6 bases, and 16 bases lay between the germline ends. There are 15 residues in the CDR3. Germline-derived CDR1 and CDR2 are SEHNR and FQNEAQ (reference sequence). CDR3 DNA: TGTGCCAGCAGCTTAGGGACCGGGGCGTTGGTCGAGCAGTACTTC. Translated: CASSLGTGALVEQYF.

This clonotype occurred many times. The rearrangement uses TRBV7-9 and TRBJ2-5; TRBD1 is a possible D gene (5 bases). Between the trimmed V and J ends, which lost 3 bases and 2 bases, there was a span of 7 bases. Germline CDR1 and CDR2: SEHNR and FQNEAQ (reference sequence). The CDR3 spans 13 residues. The chain's CDR3 is CASSFDSQETQYF. The CDR3 DNA sequence: TGTGCCAGCAGCTTCGACAGTCAAGAGACCCAGTACTTC.

V usage is TRBV3-1 and J usage is TRBJ1-5; D gene ambiguous. CDR1 is LGHDT, CDR2 YNNKEL, per germline (reference sequence). V shed 3 bases and J shed 1 base, with 10 bases lying between them. This CDR3 is 15 amino acids long. The DNA of the CDR3 is TGTGCCAGCAGCCACAGTGCCTCGAGCAATCAGCCCCAGCATTTT. It yields the protein CASSHSASSNQPQHF. Combining the CDR3 with reference TRBV3-1 and TRBJ1-5 gives the whole variable domain DTAVSQTPKYLVTQMGNDKSIKCEQNLGHDTMYWYKQDSKKFLKIMFSYNNKELIINETVPNRFSPKSPDKAHLNLHINSLELGDSAVYFCASSHSASSNQPQHFGDGTRLSIL.

This clonotype was found many times. This rearrangement joins TRBV7-3 to TRBJ1-6, with 8 bases matching TRBD1. Per the germline V gene, CDR1 is SGHTA and CDR2 is FQGTGA. CDR3 length equals 14 residues. V was pared by 5 bases and J by 7 bases, with 4 bases of the junction left unmatched. CDR3 nucleotides: TGTGCCAGCAGCGGGGGACAGGACAATTCACCCCTCCACTTT. This translates into CASSGGQDNSPLHF.

The table lists this clonotype with a few counts. This sequence joins TRBV7-9 and TRBJ2-7; unclear D gene. This CDR3 contains 14 residues. V was trimmed by 4 bases and J by 0 bases, leaving 10 bases between them. Per germline, CDR1 SEHNR and CDR2 FQNEAQ (reference sequence). Here the CDR3 reads CASSSQGISYEQYF. The CDR3 DNA is TGTGCCAGCAGCTCCCAAGGAATCTCCTACGAGCAGTACTTC.

This clonotype has more than one count but fewer than ten. V gene TRBV12-3 or TRBV12-4 combines with J gene TRBJ2-5; no reliable D call. This CDR3 region has 14 residues. V shed 6 bases and J shed 3 bases, with 14 bases lying between them. The CDR3 loop is CASSQVRSKETQYF. The CDR3 DNA reads as TGTGCCAGCAGCCAAGTCAGGTCCAAAGAGACCCAGTACTTC.

V and J are TRBV7-9 and TRBJ2-3; 9 nucleotides align to TRBD2. Looked up from germline, CDR1 is SEHNR and CDR2 is FQNEAQ (reference sequence). CDR3 length: 20 residues. Losses at the gene ends were 7 bases for V and 0 bases for J; bases not matched to a gene: 20. The CDR3 sequence is CASTTWSGLAGIKSTDTQYF. The DNA for the CDR3 is TGTGCCAGCACTACCTGGAGTGGGCTAGCGGGGATTAAGAGCACAGATACGCAGTATTTT. The whole variable domain, remainder taken from reference TRBV7-9 and TRBJ2-3, is DTGVSQNPRHKITKRGQNVTFRCDPISEHNRLYWYRQTLGQGPEFLTYFQNEAQLEKSRLLSDRFSAERPKGSFSTLEIQRTEQGDSAMYLCASTTWSGLAGIKSTDTQYFGPGTRLTVL.

The V and J genes are TRBV11-2 and TRBJ1-2; maybe TRBD1 (5 bases). V gave up 5 bases and J gave up 6 bases, with 25 bases separating them. The CDR3 contains 17 residues. CDR1 SGHAT and CDR2 FQNNGV come from the germline V gene. The CDR3 coding sequence is TGTGCCAGCAGCCCGCGATTCCGGGACCCAAGGCCCGATGGCTACACCTTC. Its protein is CASSPRFRDPRPDGYTF.

The sample holds a few counts of this clonotype. This chain links TRBV28 with TRBJ2-4; D remains unclear. The CDR3 loop spans 18 amino acids. Trimming left V 2 bases short and J 4 bases short, with 21 bases between. Germline V CDR1 and CDR2: MDHEN, SYDVKM. In nucleotides, the CDR3 is TGTGCCAGCAGTTTACCGGGCCCCCCAACGGACGTAAAAAACATTCAGTACTTC. It yields the protein CASSLPGPPTDVKNIQYF. The variable domain in full, with the rest retrieved from reference TRBV28 and TRBJ2-4, is DVKVTQSSRYLVKRTGEKVFLECVQDMDHENMFWYRQDPGLGLRLIYFSYDVKMKEKGDIPEGYSVSREKKERFSLILESASTNQTSMYLCASSLPGPPTDVKNIQYFGAGTRLSVL.

This clonotype showed up just a few times. The V gene is TRBV4-1, the J gene TRBJ1-6; D perhaps matches TRBD1 (5 bases). The CDR3 consists of 16 residues. The V gene's germline CDR1 is MGHRA and CDR2 YSYEKL. Between the trimmed V and J ends, which lost 0 bases and 6 bases, there was a span of 12 bases. CDR3 bases: TGCGCCAGCAGCCAAGATTGGGGCCTGTCTAATTCACCCCTCCACTTT. Its protein is CASSQDWGLSNSPLHF.

There are a few counts of this clonotype. The genes are TRBV15 and TRBJ2-1; D gene uncertain. The CDR3 extends over 13 amino acids. Germline-derived CDR1 and CDR2 are LNHNV and YYDKDF (reference sequence). V was clipped by 3 bases and J by 8 bases, with 11 bases between them. The CDR3 DNA reads as TGTGCCACCAGCAGGCTTCCCCGTGATGAGCAGTTCTTC. It codes for CATSRLPRDEQFF.

The chain has TRBV6-6 and TRBJ1-6, with D tentatively TRBD1 (5 bases). Germline assignment: CDR1 MNHNY and CDR2 SVGAGI (reference sequence). V was shortened by 2 bases and J by 3 bases, with 8 bases between the two germline ends. The CDR3 is 15 residues long. The CDR3 region is CASSYAGNYNSPLHF. In nucleotides, the CDR3 is TGTGCCAGCAGTTACGCAGGGAACTATAATTCACCCCTCCACTTT.